These 30 T cell receptor beta chains were all obtained from the same sample, sequenced in a study of shared T cell receptors in the human thymus. This table comes from immunoSEQ multiplex PCR, and its TCRdb copy is limited to in-frame clones, with some not included. Of about 380,000 clones in the sample, around 95% were seen once. The specimen sequenced was thymocytes. These receptors all stem from a human donor.

This clone has a single count. CDR3 DNA: TGTGCCAGCAGCTTAGATCTGCGGGGGGAAAATGAAAAACTGTTTTTT. This translates into CASSLDLRGENEKLFF. This sequence joins TRBV11-2 and TRBJ1-4, with a weak D call TRBD1 (5 bases). CDR3 size: 16 residues. Trimming pared 0 bases from V and 5 bases from J, leaving 13 bases between. CDR1 is SGHAT and CDR2 is FQNNGV in the germline V gene. Full variable domain (missing parts from reference TRBV11-2 and TRBJ1-4): EAGVAQSPRYKIIEKRQSVAFWCNPISGHATLYWYQQILGQGPKLLIQFQNNGVVDDSQLPKDRFSAERLKGVDSTLKIQPAKLEDSAVYLCASSLDLRGENEKLFFGSGTQLSVL.

The rearrangement uses TRBV2 and TRBJ2-5, with 8 bases identical to TRBD1. The germline V gene encodes CDR1 SNHLY and CDR2 FYNNEI. V shed 4 bases and J 1 base; nucleotides not matched to a gene: 26. This CDR3 region has 22 residues. As DNA, the CDR3 is TGTGCCAGCAGTGTGTCATTAGGACAGGGAGAGGGAGAATTTGTGAGCCAAGAGACCCAGTACTTC. Its protein is CASSVSLGQGEGEFVSQETQYF.

The chain combines TRBV28 with TRBJ2-7; D may correspond to TRBD1 or TRBD2 (6 bases each). The CDR3 is 14 amino acids. Trimming took off 4 bases at V and 6 bases at J, with 16 bases between the two ends. Germline V lookup: CDR1 MDHEN, CDR2 SYDVKM. The CDR3 reads CASSYGKGGTEQYF. The CDR3 DNA reads TGTGCCAGCAGTTATGGGAAAGGGGGGACCGAGCAGTACTTC.

This rearrangement joins TRBV28 to TRBJ1-1; possible D gene TRBD1, 5 bases. V was shortened by 5 bases and J by 5 bases, with 21 bases between the two germline ends. The CDR3 contains 16 residues. Per germline, CDR1 MDHEN and CDR2 SYDVKM. Written as DNA, the CDR3 is TGTGCCAGCAGTCGCCCGGGACGGAGGTCTAATACTGAAGCTTTCTTT. Protein sequence: CASSRPGRRSNTEAFF. Full variable domain (outside the CDR3, taken from reference TRBV28 and TRBJ1-1): DVKVTQSSRYLVKRTGEKVFLECVQDMDHENMFWYRQDPGLGLRLIYFSYDVKMKEKGDIPEGYSVSREKKERFSLILESASTNQTSMYLCASSRPGRRSNTEAFFGQGTRLTVV.

The chain couples TRBV7-6 to TRBJ2-3; D remains unclear. The CDR3 runs 15 residues. Germline V gene sequence: CDR1 SGHVS, CDR2 FNYEAQ. Trimming removed 5 bases at V and 0 bases at J, with 12 bases between. CDR3 coding DNA: TGTGCCAGCAGCCTCTCGTGGGCCAGCACAGATACGCAGTATTTT. Amino acids: CASSLSWASTDTQYF.

For the CDR3, the DNA is TGTGCCTGGAGTGCTCCAACTCGGGTCTACAATGAGCAGTTCTTC. As protein: CAWSAPTRVYNEQFF. The V call is TRBV30, the J call TRBJ2-1; D is unresolved. The V gene's germline CDR1 is GTSNPN and CDR2 SVGIG (reference sequence). V gave up 1 base and J gave up 3 bases, with 13 bases separating them. The CDR3 is made up of 15 amino acids. Supplemented by reference TRBV30 and TRBJ2-1, the full variable domain reads SQTIHQWPATLVQPVGSPLSLECTVEGTSNPNLYWYRQAAGRGLQLLFYSVGIGQISSEVPQNLSASRPQDRQFILSSKKLLLSDSGFYLCAWSAPTRVYNEQFFGPGTRLTVL.

This clone was observed a handful of times. This chain uses TRBV28 with TRBJ2-7; no clear D. Germline V gives CDR1 MDHEN, CDR2 SYDVKM. This CDR3 contains 13 residues. V was shortened by 3 bases and J by 1 base, with 7 bases between the two germline ends. In DNA form, the CDR3 reads TGTGCCAGCAGTTTCGTCAAATCCTACGAGCAGTACTTC. Its protein product is CASSFVKSYEQYF. Full variable domain (rest looked up from reference TRBV28 and TRBJ2-7): DVKVTQSSRYLVKRTGEKVFLECVQDMDHENMFWYRQDPGLGLRLIYFSYDVKMKEKGDIPEGYSVSREKKERFSLILESASTNQTSMYLCASSFVKSYEQYFGPGTRLTVT.

This chain joins TRBV7-8 and TRBJ2-1, with TRBD1 matching over 7 bases. Per germline, CDR1 SGHVS and CDR2 FQNEAQ. After removal of 5 bases from V and 6 bases from J, the junction contained 10 bases not matched to a gene. CDR3 length: 15 amino acids. CDR3 nucleotide sequence: TGTGCCAGCAGCCCAAAAAGACAGGGTAGCAATGAGCAGTTCTTC. Amino acids: CASSPKRQGSNEQFF.

The chain recombines TRBV19 with TRBJ2-3; perhaps TRBD2 as D (5 bases). Trimming shortened V by 3 bases and J by 2 bases, and 18 bases separated the two germline ends. Germline CDR1 LNHDA, CDR2 SQIVND (reference sequence). The CDR3 contains 17 residues. CDR3 sequence: CASSISSSRVNTDTQYF. Here the CDR3 DNA reads TGTGCCAGTAGTATCAGCTCTAGCCGGGTGAACACAGATACGCAGTATTTT.

The chain recombines TRBV15 with TRBJ2-1; a weak D match, TRBD1 (5 bases). Germline V gene data show CDR1 as LNHNV and CDR2 as YYDKDF (reference sequence). V was clipped by 5 bases and J by 3 bases, with 11 bases between them. The CDR3 loop spans 14 amino acids. In nucleotides, the CDR3 is TGTGCCACCAGCGCAACGACAGTCTACAATGAGCAGTTCTTC. This translates into CATSATTVYNEQFF. The full variable domain, with the rest looked up from reference TRBV15 and TRBJ2-1, is DAMVIQNPRYQVTQFGKPVTLSCSQTLNHNVMYWYQQKSSQAPKLLFHYYDKDFNNEADTPDNFQSRRPNTSFCFLDIRSPGLGDTAMYLCATSATTVYNEQFFGPGTRLTVL.

The rearrangement uses TRBV28 and TRBJ2-5; the D gene is possibly TRBD1 (6 bases). Germline V CDR1 and CDR2: MDHEN, SYDVKM. CDR3 length equals 14 residues. The germline V and J ends were trimmed by 9 bases and 5 bases, with 19 bases remaining between them. CDR3 amino acids: CARGGLNKGETQYF. The CDR3 nucleotides read TGTGCCAGAGGGGGTCTGAACAAGGGGGAGACCCAGTACTTC.

The CDR3 nucleotides are TGTGCCAGCAGACCGGGACAGCCTACCTACGAGCAGTACTTC. Its translation: CASRPGQPTYEQYF. The V call is TRBV28, the J call TRBJ2-7; 7 bases are shared with TRBD1. Germline-derived CDR1 and CDR2 are MDHEN and SYDVKM. This CDR3 is 14 amino acids long. V was clipped by 6 bases and J by 2 bases; unmatched bases: 7.

This chain connects TRBV7-2 to TRBJ2-1, with 8 bases lining up with TRBD1. The CDR3 sequence is 18 residues long. Germline V lookup: CDR1 SGHTA, CDR2 FQGNSA. V was clipped by 1 base and J by 4 bases; unmatched bases: 12. In nucleotides, the CDR3 is TGTGCCAGCAGCTTAGAAGGAGTGGGACAGGTATTTTACAATGAGCAGTTCTTC. This sequence encodes CASSLEGVGQVFYNEQFF.

This sequence joins TRBV28 and TRBJ1-5, with D possibly being TRBD1 (5 bases). V lost 11 bases and J lost 1, with 18 bases in between. The CDR3 length is 15 residues. In germline, CDR1 is MDHEN, CDR2 SYDVKM. The CDR3 sequence is CASAGREISNQPQHF. In nucleotides, the CDR3 is TGTGCCTCTGCAGGGCGGGAGATAAGCAATCAGCCCCAGCATTTT.

V and J are TRBV27 and TRBJ2-7; D call uncertain. Trimming removed 4 bases from V and 0 bases from J, with 7 bases in between. Germline loops: CDR1 MNHEY, CDR2 SMNVEV (reference sequence). The CDR3 is made up of 13 amino acids. The CDR3 DNA reads as TGTGCCAGCAGTTCGACACACTCCTACGAGCAGTACTTC. Protein product: CASSSTHSYEQYF.

Only one count was recorded for this clone. The V call is TRBV19, the J call TRBJ2-6; the match to TRBD2 covers 7 bases. Trimming took 6 bases from V and 2 from J; bases not matched to a gene: 25. In germline, CDR1 is LNHDA, CDR2 SQIVND (reference sequence). The CDR3 runs 22 residues. The CDR3 loop reads CASSPMLAEPPLPNPGANVLTF. CDR3 DNA sequence: TGTGCCAGTAGCCCAATGCTAGCGGAGCCCCCCCTCCCTAATCCTGGGGCCAACGTCCTGACTTTC.

This chain links TRBV27 with TRBJ2-3; D possibly corresponds to TRBD2 (6 bases). The CDR3 is 14 amino acids. The germline V gene has CDR1 MNHEY and CDR2 SMNVEV (reference sequence). V dropped 7 bases and J dropped 3 bases, with 14 bases sitting between them. Here the CDR3 reads CASTGLPPTDTQYF. CDR3 DNA sequence: TGTGCCAGCACGGGACTCCCTCCGACAGATACGCAGTATTTT.

This chain links TRBV7-9 with TRBJ2-4, with TRBD2 identical over 9 bases. The V gene end was trimmed by 5 bases and the J gene end by 3 bases; junction bases not matched to a gene: 11. Per the germline V gene, CDR1 is SEHNR and CDR2 is FQNEAQ (reference sequence). The CDR3 length is 17 residues. CDR3 region: CASSKPVAGADKNIQYF. In DNA form, the CDR3 reads TGTGCCAGCAGCAAACCGGTAGCGGGAGCGGACAAAAACATTCAGTACTTC.

The rearrangement uses TRBV15 and TRBJ1-4, with D perhaps TRBD1 (6 bases). The CDR3 contains 17 residues. V lost 1 base, J lost 0 bases, and 12 bases lay in between. Germline CDR1 is LNHNV and CDR2 is YYDKDF (reference sequence). The CDR3 is CATSRVGGLATNEKLFF. In DNA form, the CDR3 reads TGTGCCACCAGCAGAGTGGGGGGCCTAGCAACTAATGAAAAACTGTTTTTT.

This chain uses TRBV11-2 with TRBJ2-5; D may be TRBD1 (5 bases). CDR1 is SGHAT and CDR2 is FQNNGV in the germline V gene. The ends were cut back, 1 base at V and 6 bases at J, with 18 bases in the middle. CDR3 length: 16 amino acids. The CDR3 DNA reads as TGTGCCAGCAGCTTAGGACCGTCCGACAGTCCTCAGACCCAGTACTTC. Translating gives CASSLGPSDSPQTQYF.

The J gene is TRBJ2-7, the V gene TRBV27; TRBD2 agrees at 10 bases. This CDR3 comprises 20 residues. CDR1 and CDR2 from the germline V gene are MNHEY and SMNVEV (reference sequence). Unmatched junction bases numbered 19, after V lost 2 bases and J lost 3 bases. This CDR3 reads CASSLPKGQHPSGSFYEQYF. For the CDR3, the DNA is TGTGCCAGCAGTTTACCTAAGGGGCAGCACCCTAGCGGGAGTTTCTACGAGCAGTACTTC.

The J gene is TRBJ1-5, the V gene TRBV19; D remains unclear. V lost 1 base to trimming and J lost 4 bases, with 11 bases between them. Germline loops: CDR1 LNHDA, CDR2 SQIVND (reference sequence). The CDR3 sequence is 15 residues long. The DNA for the CDR3 is TGTGCCAGTAGTATAGCGAGAACCCCAAATCAGCCCCAGCATTTT. Translating it yields CASSIARTPNQPQHF.

The CDR3, as DNA: TGTGCCAGCAGTCCGAACGGGACCGTCTATCTAGAGACCCAGTACTTC. As protein: CASSPNGTVYLETQYF. The rearrangement uses TRBV7-9 and TRBJ2-5; tentatively, D is TRBD1 or TRBD2 (5 bases each). Trimming left V 6 bases short and J 4 bases short, with 21 bases between. The V gene's germline CDR1 is SEHNR and CDR2 FQNEAQ (reference sequence). This CDR3 has 16 residues. Filled out from reference TRBV7-9 and TRBJ2-5, the complete variable domain reads DTGVSQNPRHKITKRGQNVTFRCDPISEHNRLYWYRQTLGQGPEFLTYFQNEAQLEKSRLLSDRFSAERPKGSFSTLEIQRTEQGDSAMYLCASSPNGTVYLETQYFGPGTRLLVL.

The J gene is TRBJ2-7, the V gene TRBV10-1, with D possibly being TRBD2 (5 bases). Trimming shortened V by 4 bases and J by 5 bases, and 18 bases separated the two germline ends. The CDR3 extends over 15 amino acids. Per the germline V gene, CDR1 is WNHNN and CDR2 is SYGVQD (reference sequence). In nucleotides, the CDR3 is TGCGCCAGCAGTGTCCGGACCAAACCGGGAAACGAGCAGTACTTC. Translating it yields CASSVRTKPGNEQYF.

This clone was observed a handful of times. J is TRBJ2-1 and V is TRBV28; D possibly corresponds to TRBD1 (6 bases). CDR1 is MDHEN and CDR2 is SYDVKM in the germline V gene. CDR3 length equals 15 residues. V was trimmed by 5 bases and J by 5 bases, leaving 16 bases between them. The CDR3 DNA follows: TGTGCCAGCAGTCCCACCGGGACACGGAACAATGAGCAGTTCTTC. It specifies CASSPTGTRNNEQFF.

V gene TRBV27 combines with J gene TRBJ1-4; possibly TRBD1 for D (5 bases). Trimming left V 4 bases short and J 8 bases short, with 20 bases between. The germline V gene encodes CDR1 MNHEY and CDR2 SMNVEV (reference sequence). There are 16 residues in the CDR3. CDR3 protein: CASSSPQGRGSEKLFF. In nucleotides, the CDR3 is TGTGCCAGCAGTTCTCCCCAGGGCCGGGGCAGCGAAAAACTGTTTTTT.

The V gene is TRBV11-2, the J gene TRBJ2-7, with 9 bases matching TRBD2. V dropped 4 bases and J dropped 0; count of bases not matched to a gene: 10. The germline gives CDR1 SGHAT, CDR2 FQNNGV. This CDR3 contains 17 residues. CDR3 region: CASSSRGRREGSYEQYF. CDR3 coding DNA: TGTGCCAGCAGCTCCCGGGGGAGGCGGGAGGGCTCCTACGAGCAGTACTTC.

V gene TRBV10-2 combines with J gene TRBJ1-1; 8 positions agree with TRBD1. Per germline, CDR1 WSHSY and CDR2 SAAADI. Trimming took 3 bases from V and 6 from J; bases not matched to a gene: 6. The CDR3 length is 14 residues. This chain's CDR3 is CASSEGQGGSEAFF. The DNA of the CDR3 is TGCGCCAGCAGTGAAGGACAGGGAGGCTCTGAAGCTTTCTTT.

V is TRBV27 and J is TRBJ2-1; D is uncertain. The germline V gene has CDR1 MNHEY and CDR2 SMNVEV (reference sequence). This CDR3 region has 18 residues. Trimming took 0 bases from V and 7 from J, leaving 22 bases between them. The CDR3 spells CASSLSNVGNPTENEQFF. In nucleotides, the CDR3 is TGTGCCAGCAGTTTATCGAATGTGGGGAACCCCACCGAGAATGAGCAGTTCTTC.

The chain recombines TRBV4-2 with TRBJ2-7; D uncertain. The CDR3 contains 15 residues. The V gene lost 0 bases and the J gene lost 4 bases, with 13 bases spanning the gap. CDR1 LGHNA and CDR2 YNFKEQ come from the germline V gene. CDR3 residues: CASSQEVSLSYEQYF. Written as DNA, the CDR3 is TGTGCCAGCAGCCAAGAAGTTTCGCTATCTTACGAGCAGTACTTC.